Shown below are 14 T cell receptor beta chains from a single sample sequenced in a study of chemoradiotherapy in HPV16-positive cancers. Generated by immunoSEQ multiplex PCR, the TCRdb table keeps only in-frame clones and is missing some. In the table there are around 30,000 clones, 91% of which are singletons. This material consisted of blood, taken from a patient who underwent chemoradiotherapy. These receptors came from a human donor with HPV-associated anogenital cancer.

The rearrangement uses TRBV28 and TRBJ1-1, with 9 bases matching TRBD1. Germline V CDR1 and CDR2: MDHEN, SYDVKM. Trimming cost V 6 bases and J 1 base; bases outside gene matches: 6. The CDR3 sequence is 15 residues long. The CDR3 nucleotides are TGTGCCAGCAGATTGCCGGGACAGGGGAACACTGAAGCTTTCTTT. It translates to CASRLPGQGNTEAFF.

The chain combines TRBV7-9 with TRBJ1-2; D not certain. This CDR3 is built from 14 residues. The germline V gene has CDR1 SEHNR and CDR2 FQNEAQ (reference sequence). V shed 7 bases and J shed 0 bases, with 12 bases lying between them. CDR3: CASITPGSNYGYTF. As DNA, the CDR3 is TGTGCCAGCATTACTCCCGGGTCTAACTATGGCTACACCTTC.

A note on this clone: Other DNA sequences of this sample code for an identical CDR3. The V gene is TRBV5-4, the J gene TRBJ2-3; D possibly corresponds to TRBD2 (5 bases). The V end was cut by 4 bases, the J end by 0 bases, with 9 bases between. The CDR3 is 14 amino acids. CDR1 SGHNT and CDR2 YYREEE come from the germline V gene (reference sequence). Written as DNA, the CDR3 is TGTGCCAGCAGCACGGGAACTAGCACAGATACGCAGTATTTT. Its protein is CASSTGTSTDTQYF. Full variable domain (remainder filled in from reference TRBV5-4 and TRBJ2-3): ETGVTQSPTHLIKTRGQQVTLRCSSQSGHNTVSWYQQALGQGPQFIFQYYREEENGRGNFPPRFSGLQFPNYSSELNVNALELDDSALYLCASSTGTSTDTQYFGPGTRLTVL.

In the case of this clone: Additional DNA sequences in this sample encode the identical CDR3. This chain uses TRBV7-2 with TRBJ2-7; D remains ambiguous. The CDR3 runs 15 residues. Germline-derived CDR1 and CDR2 are SGHTA and FQGNSA. V was shortened by 1 base and J by 0 bases, with 10 bases between the two germline ends. CDR3 in amino acids: CASSLVGGSSYEQYF. The CDR3, as DNA: TGTGCCAGCAGCTTAGTAGGCGGCAGCTCCTACGAGCAGTACTTC.

The chain is built from TRBV28 and TRBJ2-7, with 9 bases that match TRBD2. V was clipped by 7 bases and J by 2 bases; unmatched bases: 18. In germline, CDR1 is MDHEN, CDR2 SYDVKM. This CDR3 spans 18 amino acids. The CDR3 sequence: CASTHGRVAGEGTYEQYF. CDR3 in DNA: TGTGCCAGCACCCACGGGCGGGTAGCGGGAGAGGGGACCTACGAGCAGTACTTC.

This sequence joins TRBV4-2 and TRBJ1-5; tentative D call: TRBD1 (5 bases). The CDR3 runs to 15 residues. V lost 0 bases, J lost 11 bases, and 17 bases lay in between. Per the germline V gene, CDR1 is LGHNA and CDR2 is YNFKEQ. CDR3 sequence reads: CASSQDFGDQVAQHF. CDR3 nucleotides: TGTGCCAGCAGCCAAGATTTCGGGGACCAAGTGGCCCAGCATTTT.

This sequence joins TRBV11-3 and TRBJ2-3, with 11 bases aligning to TRBD2. The CDR3 runs to 16 residues. V was pared by 1 base and J by 5 bases, with 5 bases of the junction left unmatched. The germline V gene encodes CDR1 SGHNT and CDR2 YENEEA. CDR3 residues: CASSLGLAGGGDTQYF. CDR3 nucleotides: TGTGCCAGCAGCTTAGGCCTAGCGGGAGGAGGAGATACGCAGTATTTT.

The rearrangement joins TRBV4-3 to TRBJ1-1; weak D call: TRBD1 (5 bases). V dropped 0 bases and J dropped 8 bases, with 16 bases sitting between them. Germline V lookup: CDR1 LGHNA, CDR2 YSLEER. The CDR3 is 15 amino acids. CDR3 nucleotide sequence: TGCGCCAGCAGCCAAGACCTCGCCAGGGCGGGGGAAGCTTTCTTT. It is translated as CASSQDLARAGEAFF.

This clone showed up just a few times. The chain is built from TRBV2 and TRBJ2-6; D might be TRBD1 (6 bases). Germline V CDR1 and CDR2: SNHLY, FYNNEI. The germline V and J ends were trimmed by 8 bases and 2 bases, with 10 bases remaining between them. This CDR3 has 14 residues. The CDR3 spells CASDKGAGANVLTF. The CDR3 DNA is TGTGCCAGCGATAAGGGGGCTGGGGCCAACGTCCTGACTTTC.

The chain combines TRBV19 with TRBJ1-2; the match to TRBD1 covers 7 bases. CDR1 LNHDA and CDR2 SQIVND come from the germline V gene (reference sequence). V was clipped by 5 bases and J by 0 bases; unmatched bases: 12. The CDR3 sequence is 17 residues long. DNA for the CDR3: TGTGCCAGTAGTCCTCGACAGGGACTTTTAACTAACTATGGCTACACCTTC. This gives the protein CASSPRQGLLTNYGYTF.

The rearrangement links TRBV27 to TRBJ2-4, with D possibly matching TRBD2 (5 bases). From germline, CDR1 is MNHEY and CDR2 SMNVEV (reference sequence). Trimming left V 4 bases short and J 3 bases short, with 13 bases between. The CDR3 contains 15 residues. The CDR3 loop is CASSSSAANKNIQYF. The DNA of the CDR3 is TGTGCCAGCAGTTCCTCAGCGGCCAACAAAAACATTCAGTACTTC.

J is TRBJ1-1 and V is TRBV10-3; TRBD1 aligns across 10 bases. The CDR3 covers 15 residues. Looked up from germline, CDR1 is ENHRY and CDR2 is SYGVKD. V lost 5 bases to trimming and J lost 4 bases; unmatched junction nucleotides: 7. Here the CDR3 reads CAISNRDRGITEAFF. The CDR3 DNA follows: TGTGCCATCAGTAACCGGGACAGGGGAATCACTGAAGCTTTCTTT.

The gene calls are TRBV15 and TRBJ1-1; TRBD1 is a possible D gene (5 bases). Germline CDR1 is LNHNV and CDR2 is YYDKDF (reference sequence). The germline V and J ends were trimmed by 1 base and 6 bases, with 12 bases remaining between them. The CDR3 has 14 residues. This CDR3 reads CATSRGAGLSEAFF. The CDR3 region has the DNA TGTGCCACCAGCAGAGGCGCAGGGTTATCTGAAGCTTTCTTT.

The chain couples TRBV9 to TRBJ2-3; 9 positions agree with TRBD1. Per the germline V gene, CDR1 is SGDLS and CDR2 is YYNGEE. Unmatched junction bases numbered 4, after V lost 0 bases and J lost 2 bases. CDR3 length: 16 residues. The CDR3 sequence is CASSVGDRVYTDTQYF. The DNA of the CDR3 is TGTGCCAGCAGCGTAGGGGACAGGGTCTACACAGATACGCAGTATTTT.